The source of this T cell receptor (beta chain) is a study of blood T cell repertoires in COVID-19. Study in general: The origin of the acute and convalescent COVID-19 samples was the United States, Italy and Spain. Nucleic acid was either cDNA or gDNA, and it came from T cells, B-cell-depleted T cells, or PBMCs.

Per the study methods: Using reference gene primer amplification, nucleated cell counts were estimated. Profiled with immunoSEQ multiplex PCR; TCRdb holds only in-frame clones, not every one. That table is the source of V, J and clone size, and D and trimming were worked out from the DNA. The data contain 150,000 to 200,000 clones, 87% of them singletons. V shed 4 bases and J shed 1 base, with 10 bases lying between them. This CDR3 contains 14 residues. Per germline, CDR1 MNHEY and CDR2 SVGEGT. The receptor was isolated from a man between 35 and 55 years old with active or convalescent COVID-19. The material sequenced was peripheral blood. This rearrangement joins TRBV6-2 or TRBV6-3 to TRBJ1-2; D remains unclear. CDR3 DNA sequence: TGTGCCAGCAGTTCAGAAACACGTAACTATGGCTACACCTTC. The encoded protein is CASSSETRNYGYTF.